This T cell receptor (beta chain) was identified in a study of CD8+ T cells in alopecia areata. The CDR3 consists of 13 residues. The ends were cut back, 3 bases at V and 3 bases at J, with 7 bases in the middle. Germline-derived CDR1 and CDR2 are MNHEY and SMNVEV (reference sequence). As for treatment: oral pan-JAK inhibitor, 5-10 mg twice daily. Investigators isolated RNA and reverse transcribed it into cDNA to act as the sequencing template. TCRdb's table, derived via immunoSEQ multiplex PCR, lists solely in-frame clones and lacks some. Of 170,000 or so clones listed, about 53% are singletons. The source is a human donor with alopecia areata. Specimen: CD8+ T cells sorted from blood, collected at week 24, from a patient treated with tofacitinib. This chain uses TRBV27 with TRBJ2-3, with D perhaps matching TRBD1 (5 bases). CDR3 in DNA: TGTGCCAGCAGTTTTAAGGGGACAGATACGCAGTATTTT. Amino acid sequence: CASSFKGTDTQYF.